The 10 T cell receptor beta chains presented below share a single source sample, sequenced in a study of blood T cell repertoires in COVID-19. The table came from immunoSEQ multiplex PCR; TCRdb's copy has only in-frame clones and leaves some out. The repertoire consists of around 400,000 clones, with 80% to 90% occurring once and the leading ten covering 2% to 2.5%. The sequencing input was peripheral blood. These TCRs come from a woman in her sixties or seventies with COVID-19, enrolled during active disease.

The chain employs TRBV5-1 and TRBJ2-1; D is unclear. V shed 4 bases and J shed 6 bases, with 8 bases lying between them. The germline V gene encodes CDR1 SGHRS and CDR2 YFSETQ. The CDR3 has 12 residues. The CDR3 here is CASSHRSNEQFF. The CDR3 bases are TGCGCCAGCAGCCACAGAAGCAATGAGCAGTTCTTC.

The chain has TRBV19 and TRBJ1-2, with 8 bases identical to TRBD1. Germline CDR1 is LNHDA and CDR2 is SQIVND (reference sequence). CDR3 length: 13 amino acids. J was trimmed by 4 bases and V by 6 bases; bases with no gene match: 4. The CDR3 sequence is CASSFGTGYGYTF. The CDR3 DNA sequence: TGTGCCAGTAGCTTCGGGACAGGCTATGGCTACACCTTC.

This rearrangement joins TRBV2 to TRBJ1-1, with 8 bases aligning to TRBD1. Germline lookup yields CDR1 SNHLY and CDR2 FYNNEI. J lost 1 base, V lost 10 bases, and 5 bases had no gene match. The CDR3 sequence is 13 residues long. CDR3 region: CATGDRQNTEAFF. The CDR3 DNA reads as TGTGCCACCGGGGACAGGCAGAACACTGAAGCTTTCTTT.

The chain uses TRBV2 and TRBJ1-1; D might be TRBD1 (5 bases). The V end lost 1 base, the J end lost 3 bases, and 6 bases lay between the germline ends. The CDR3 loop spans 13 amino acids. Germline loops: CDR1 SNHLY, CDR2 FYNNEI. CDR3 amino acids: CASSEEGYTEAFF. The CDR3 nucleotides read TGTGCCAGCAGTGAAGAGGGGTACACTGAAGCTTTCTTT.

The chain carries TRBV6-5 and TRBJ2-1; D ambiguous. CDR3 length: 12 residues. V gave up 7 bases and J gave up 8 bases, with 12 bases separating them. The germline gives CDR1 MNHEY, CDR2 SVGAGI. For the CDR3, the DNA is TGTGCCAGCAATTCTAACCACCATGAGCAGTTCTTC. It translates to CASNSNHHEQFF.

The rearrangement joins TRBV7-3 to TRBJ1-2; TRBD1 matches at 8 bases. J lost 4 bases, V lost 1 base, and 2 bases had no gene match. The germline V gene encodes CDR1 SGHTA and CDR2 FQGTGA. This CDR3 region has 14 residues. In nucleotides, the CDR3 is TGTGCCAGCAGCTTAAGGCAGGGGGCCTATGGCTACACCTTC. It is translated as CASSLRQGAYGYTF.

The chain has TRBV6-5 and TRBJ2-5; 8 bases are shared with TRBD1. Germline assignment: CDR1 MNHEY and CDR2 SVGAGI. V was pared by 2 bases and J by 0 bases, with 2 bases of the junction left unmatched. CDR3 size: 15 residues. This CDR3 is CASSYGTGYQETQYF. CDR3 nucleotides: TGTGCCAGCAGTTACGGGACAGGCTACCAAGAGACCCAGTACTTC.

In the case of this clone: Other DNA sequences in this sample translate to the same CDR3. The V call is TRBV5-1, the J call TRBJ1-5; 7 bases map to TRBD1. There are 14 residues in the CDR3. The V segment lost 0 bases and the J segment 6 bases; nucleotides outside the gene matches: 3. CDR1 is SGHRS and CDR2 is YFSETQ in the germline V gene. CDR3 DNA sequence: TGCGCCAGCAGCTTGGGACAGGGAGGTCAGCCCCAGCATTTT. This translates into CASSLGQGGQPQHF. The complete variable domain, with remaining parts taken from reference TRBV5-1 and TRBJ1-5, reads KAGVTQTPRYLIKTRGQQVTLSCSPISGHRSVSWYQQTPGQGLQFLFEYFSETQRNKGNFPGRFSGRQFSNSRSEMNVSTLELGDSALYLCASSLGQGGQPQHFGDGTRLSIL.

The chain combines TRBV18 with TRBJ2-7; the match to TRBD2 covers 14 bases. CDR1 is KGHSH and CDR2 is LQKENI in the germline V gene. This CDR3 comprises 16 residues. The V and J ends lost 4 bases and 0 bases, in that order; junction bases with no gene match: 2. For the CDR3, the DNA is TGTGCCAGCTCACGCGGGACTAGCGGGAGCTCCTACGAGCAGTACTTC. It is translated as CASSRGTSGSSYEQYF.

This clone was observed a single time. V gene TRBV6-5 combines with J gene TRBJ1-1; TRBD1 is a possible D gene (6 bases). Germline V gene data show CDR1 as MNHEY and CDR2 as SVGAGI. V was clipped by 2 bases and J by 1 base, with 8 bases between them. The CDR3 totals 14 residues. CDR3 nucleotides: TGTGCCAGCAGTTACGACAGGCGGAACACTGAAGCTTTCTTT. As protein: CASSYDRRNTEAFF.